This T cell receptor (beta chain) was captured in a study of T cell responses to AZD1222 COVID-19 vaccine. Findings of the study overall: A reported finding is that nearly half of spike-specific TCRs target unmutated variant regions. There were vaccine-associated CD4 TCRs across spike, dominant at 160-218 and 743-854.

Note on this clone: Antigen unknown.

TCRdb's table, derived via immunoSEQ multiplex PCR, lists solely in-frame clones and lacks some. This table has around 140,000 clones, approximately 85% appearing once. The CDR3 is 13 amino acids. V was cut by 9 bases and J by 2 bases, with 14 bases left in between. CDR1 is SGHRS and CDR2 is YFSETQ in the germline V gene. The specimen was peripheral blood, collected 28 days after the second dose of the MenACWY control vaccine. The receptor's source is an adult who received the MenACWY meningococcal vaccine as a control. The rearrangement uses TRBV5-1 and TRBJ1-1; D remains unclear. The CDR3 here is CATRSRTNTEAFF. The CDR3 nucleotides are TGCGCCACCCGATCCAGGACTAACACTGAAGCTTTCTTT. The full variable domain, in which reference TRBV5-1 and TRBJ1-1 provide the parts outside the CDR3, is KAGVTQTPRYLIKTRGQQVTLSCSPISGHRSVSWYQQTPGQGLQFLFEYFSETQRNKGNFPGRFSGRQFSNSRSEMNVSTLELGDSALYLCATRSRTNTEAFFGQGTRLTVV.